Sequencing of this T cell receptor beta chain was carried out in a study of regulatory T cells in long-lasting Graves disease. Turning to the study itself: Antithyroid drug use was under 3 months in newly diagnosed Graves' patients. Study observations and caveats: It was possible that the small sample size reduced accuracy.

Trimming cost V 7 bases and J 3 bases, with 12 bases left between them. The CDR3 sequence is 14 residues long. The germline V gene has CDR1 MDHEN and CDR2 SYDVKM. Arm-PCR of CDR3 regions and iRepertoire HTBI primers were the basis on which TCR beta libraries were built. TCRdb re-called the multiplex PCR reads through MiXCR, storing one row per CDR3 protein. The sample lists fewer than 550,000 distinct CDR3 sequences, less than 20% occurring once. This clonotype was counted at least ten times. Its target is unknown. Time point defined: newly diagnosed GD, antithyroid drugs for less than 3 months. From PBMCs, RNA was extracted and then used to make the TCR library. Separately, the same data were catalogued under a study of T cells in Graves' hyperthyroidism and ophthalmopathy. Per that paper: In blood, most of the thyroid clonotypes expanded above 0.001 were also present. Ophthalmopathy got predicted by the model a median 6.5 months before its onset.

This sample comprised peripheral blood mononuclear cells (PBMCs), obtained at new diagnosis, from a patient treated with antithyroid drugs. The chain links TRBV28 to TRBJ1-4; D is unclear. This clonotype was sampled from a woman under 30 with Graves disease. The CDR3 is CASTSVLSNEKLFF. The DNA of the CDR3 is TGTGCCAGCACCTCCGTTCTTTCTAATGAAAAACTGTTTTTT.